The rows below give T cell receptor beta chains drawn from one sample of a study of cytomegalovirus exposure and HLA in healthy donors. This table comes from immunoSEQ multiplex PCR, and its TCRdb copy is limited to in-frame clones, with some not included. The sample yields 70,000 to 85,000 clones, 62% seen once. The sequenced sample consisted of PBMCs. Receptor source: a male donor in good health and CMV-seropositive. Each CDR3 is given with its conserved first and last residue. The order of the fields is J gene, clone size, D gene, V gene, CDR3 protein, CDR3 DNA. The D gene is left open where the match is weak. Part of the rows lack a size; the others show once, few, many or a class for expanded clones.

J gene: TRBJ2-6
clone size: NA
D gene: NA
V gene: TRBV27
CDR3 protein: CASSLIPPDTLNVLTF
CDR3 DNA: TGTGCCAGCAGTTTAATCCCTCCCGACACCCTCAACGTCCTGACTTTC

J gene: TRBJ1-2
clone size: NA
D gene: TRBD1
V gene: TRBV19
CDR3 protein: CASSIDGGTVLYTF
CDR3 DNA: TGTGCCAGTAGTATAGATGGGGGGACAGTTCTCTACACCTTC

J gene: TRBJ2-1
clone size: NA
D gene: TRBD1
V gene: TRBV10-3
CDR3 protein: CAISEPGTGHFF
CDR3 DNA: TGTGCCATCAGTGAGCCCGGGACAGGCCATTTCTTC

J gene: TRBJ2-7
clone size: NA
D gene: TRBD1
V gene: TRBV6-6
CDR3 protein: CASRNTGTGTYEQYF
CDR3 DNA: TGTGCCAGCAGAAACACCGGGACAGGGACCTACGAGCAGTACTTC

J gene: TRBJ1-3
clone size: NA
D gene: NA
V gene: TRBV18
CDR3 protein: CASSPAGDLSGNTIYF
CDR3 DNA: TGTGCCAGCTCACCAGCAGGCGACCTCTCTGGAAACACCATATATTTT

J gene: TRBJ2-1
clone size: once
D gene: TRBD2
V gene: TRBV7-2
CDR3 protein: CASSLGPAGGKGYNEQFF
CDR3 DNA: TGTGCCAGCAGCTTAGGACCGGCGGGGGGCAAGGGGTACAATGAGCAGTTCTTC

J gene: TRBJ1-2
clone size: NA
D gene: TRBD1
V gene: TRBV27
CDR3 protein: CASSLYAPRGTGAYGYTF
CDR3 DNA: TGTGCCAGCAGTTTATATGCCCCCCGAGGGACAGGAGCCTATGGCTACACCTTC

J gene: TRBJ1-4
clone size: few
D gene: NA
V gene: TRBV27
CDR3 protein: CASSRGGEGEKLFF
CDR3 DNA: TGTGCCAGCAGTCGGGGTGGGGAAGGAGAAAAACTGTTTTTT

J gene: TRBJ2-5
clone size: NA
D gene: NA
V gene: TRBV5-4
CDR3 protein: CASSLYAETQYF
CDR3 DNA: TGTGCCAGCAGCTTGTACGCGGAGACCCAGTACTTC

J gene: TRBJ1-4
clone size: NA
D gene: NA
V gene: TRBV9
CDR3 protein: CASSVDTNNEKLFF
CDR3 DNA: TGTGCCAGCAGCGTGGACACCAATAATGAAAAACTGTTTTTT

J gene: TRBJ1-4
clone size: few
D gene: NA
V gene: TRBV30
CDR3 protein: CAWSVLGGKLFF
CDR3 DNA: TGTGCCTGGAGTGTACTTGGAGGTAAACTGTTTTTT

J gene: TRBJ2-3
clone size: NA
D gene: NA
V gene: TRBV28
CDR3 protein: CASSLVGGYTDTQYF
CDR3 DNA: TGTGCCAGCAGTTTAGTCGGAGGGTACACAGATACGCAGTATTTT

J gene: TRBJ1-4
clone size: few
D gene: NA
V gene: TRBV6-5
CDR3 protein: CASSLRTDEKLFF
CDR3 DNA: TGTGCCAGCAGTTTAAGGACAGATGAAAAACTGTTTTTT

J gene: TRBJ2-7
clone size: medium-sized
D gene: NA
V gene: TRBV4-3
CDR3 protein: CASSQGAGVSYEQYF
CDR3 DNA: TGCGCCAGCAGCCAAGGGGCAGGGGTATCCTACGAGCAGTACTTC

J gene: TRBJ1-1
clone size: NA
D gene: NA
V gene: TRBV30
CDR3 protein: CAWSVFRGAFF
CDR3 DNA: TGTGCCTGGAGTGTTTTTCGGGGAGCTTTCTTT

J gene: TRBJ2-3
clone size: NA
D gene: NA
V gene: TRBV5-4
CDR3 protein: CASSSKLGLGTDTQYF
CDR3 DNA: TGTGCCAGCAGCTCCAAACTAGGTCTGGGCACAGATACGCAGTATTTT

J gene: TRBJ2-2
clone size: NA
D gene: NA
V gene: TRBV5-5
CDR3 protein: CASSPPLTRAGELFF
CDR3 DNA: TGTGCCAGCAGCCCTCCCTTAACCAGGGCCGGGGAGCTGTTTTTT

J gene: TRBJ1-4
clone size: NA
D gene: NA
V gene: TRBV5-4
CDR3 protein: CASSSTARSEKLFF
CDR3 DNA: TGTGCCAGCAGCTCGACCGCGCGGAGCGAAAAACTGTTTTTT

J gene: TRBJ2-1
clone size: NA
D gene: NA
V gene: TRBV19
CDR3 protein: CASSMVAGSNEQFF
CDR3 DNA: TGTGCCAGTAGTATGGTCGCGGGGTCCAATGAGCAGTTCTTC

J gene: TRBJ2-7
clone size: NA
D gene: TRBD1
V gene: TRBV6-6
CDR3 protein: CASSYSGTGGSEQYF
CDR3 DNA: TGTGCCAGCAGTTACTCCGGGACAGGGGGAAGCGAGCAGTACTTC

J gene: TRBJ2-1
clone size: NA
D gene: TRBD2
V gene: TRBV2
CDR3 protein: CASSEARGGRGNNEQFF
CDR3 DNA: TGTGCCAGCAGTGAAGCGCGCGGGGGAAGAGGGAACAATGAGCAGTTCTTC

J gene: TRBJ1-4
clone size: few
D gene: NA
V gene: TRBV7-9
CDR3 protein: CASSSDGKKLFF
CDR3 DNA: TGTGCCAGCAGCTCAGACGGGAAAAAACTGTTTTTT

J gene: TRBJ1-2
clone size: NA
D gene: TRBD1
V gene: TRBV7-3
CDR3 protein: CASSLTGGTDYGYTF
CDR3 DNA: TGTGCCAGCAGCTTAACAGGAGGGACAGACTATGGCTACACCTTC

J gene: TRBJ2-1
clone size: NA
D gene: NA
V gene: TRBV7-7
CDR3 protein: CASSFNRDNEQFF
CDR3 DNA: TGTGCTAGCAGCTTCAACAGGGACAATGAGCAGTTCTTC

J gene: TRBJ1-3
clone size: many
D gene: NA
V gene: TRBV6-5
CDR3 protein: CASSYSTGGGNTIYF
CDR3 DNA: TGTGCCAGCAGTTACTCTACCGGGGGTGGAAACACCATATATTTT

J gene: TRBJ2-7
clone size: NA
D gene: NA
V gene: TRBV7-6
CDR3 protein: CASSLGGAAQNEQYF
CDR3 DNA: TGTGCCAGCAGCTTAGGAGGCGCCGCCCAGAACGAGCAGTACTTC

J gene: TRBJ2-1
clone size: NA
D gene: NA
V gene: TRBV27
CDR3 protein: CASGTPYNEQFF
CDR3 DNA: TGTGCCAGCGGTACTCCCTACAATGAGCAGTTCTTC

J gene: TRBJ2-3
clone size: NA
D gene: TRBD2
V gene: TRBV9
CDR3 protein: CASSVEASGDQDTQYF
CDR3 DNA: TGTGCCAGCAGCGTAGAGGCTAGCGGGGACCAAGATACGCAGTATTTT

J gene: TRBJ2-2
clone size: medium-sized
D gene: NA
V gene: TRBV12-5
CDR3 protein: CASGLARSRGTGELFF
CDR3 DNA: TGTGCTAGTGGTTTGGCTAGATCCCGCGGCACCGGGGAGCTGTTTTTT

J gene: TRBJ2-7
clone size: NA
D gene: TRBD2
V gene: TRBV6-5
CDR3 protein: CASSPRAGAHEQYF
CDR3 DNA: TGTGCCAGCAGTCCCAGAGCGGGAGCCCACGAGCAGTACTTC

J gene: TRBJ1-1
clone size: few
D gene: TRBD1
V gene: TRBV27
CDR3 protein: CASSGTGGYTEAFF
CDR3 DNA: TGTGCCAGTTCGGGGACAGGAGGGTACACTGAAGCTTTCTTT

J gene: TRBJ2-3
clone size: NA
D gene: TRBD2
V gene: TRBV5-1
CDR3 protein: CASSSGLADVTDTQYF
CDR3 DNA: TGCGCCAGCAGCTCAGGACTAGCGGATGTCACAGATACGCAGTATTTT

J gene: TRBJ1-1
clone size: few
D gene: NA
V gene: TRBV5-1
CDR3 protein: CASSLVGREAFF
CDR3 DNA: TGCGCCAGCAGCTTGGTTGGCAGAGAAGCTTTCTTT

J gene: TRBJ2-3
clone size: NA
D gene: NA
V gene: TRBV6-5
CDR3 protein: CASSYFRGISSDTQYF
CDR3 DNA: TGTGCCAGCAGTTACTTCCGGGGTATCAGTTCGGATACGCAGTATTTT

J gene: TRBJ2-7
clone size: NA
D gene: TRBD2
V gene: TRBV27
CDR3 protein: CASSLGAGLSYEQYF
CDR3 DNA: TGTGCCAGCAGTCTCGGAGCGGGATTGTCCTACGAGCAGTACTTC

J gene: TRBJ1-1
clone size: few
D gene: TRBD1
V gene: TRBV28
CDR3 protein: CASEGQGIPEAFF
CDR3 DNA: TGTGCCAGCGAGGGACAGGGGATACCTGAAGCTTTCTTT

J gene: TRBJ2-7
clone size: NA
D gene: NA
V gene: TRBV21-1
CDR3 protein: CASETDYEQYF
CDR3 DNA: TGTGCCAGCGAGACAGACTACGAGCAGTACTTC

J gene: TRBJ1-4
clone size: NA
D gene: NA
V gene: TRBV5-1
CDR3 protein: CASSLQGAGEKLFF
CDR3 DNA: TGCGCCAGCAGCTTACAGGGTGCGGGTGAAAAACTGTTTTTT

J gene: TRBJ2-1
clone size: NA
D gene: TRBD1
V gene: TRBV7-3
CDR3 protein: CASSSRQGPSYNEQFF
CDR3 DNA: TGTGCCAGCAGCTCGCGACAGGGGCCCTCCTACAATGAGCAGTTCTTC

J gene: TRBJ1-6
clone size: NA
D gene: NA
V gene: TRBV6-5
CDR3 protein: CASSSAGGELGSPLHF
CDR3 DNA: TGTGCCAGCAGTTCGGCCGGGGGGGAATTAGGTTCACCCCTCCACTTT

J gene: TRBJ1-2
clone size: NA
D gene: NA
V gene: TRBV29-1
CDR3 protein: CSVEEVGRYTF
CDR3 DNA: TGCAGCGTTGAAGAAGTGGGGCGCTACACCTTC

J gene: TRBJ2-3
clone size: NA
D gene: NA
V gene: TRBV30
CDR3 protein: CAWRRDSTTDTQYF
CDR3 DNA: TGTGCCTGGAGGAGGGACTCAACCACAGATACGCAGTATTTT

J gene: TRBJ2-7
clone size: few
D gene: TRBD1
V gene: TRBV29-1
CDR3 protein: CATGGQTFYEQYF
CDR3 DNA: TGCGCGACAGGGGGACAGACTTTCTACGAGCAGTACTTC

J gene: TRBJ2-5
clone size: NA
D gene: TRBD2
V gene: TRBV2
CDR3 protein: CASSGASGYQETQYF
CDR3 DNA: TGTGCCAGCAGTGGTGCTAGCGGTTATCAAGAGACCCAGTACTTC

J gene: TRBJ1-4
clone size: NA
D gene: TRBD1
V gene: TRBV27
CDR3 protein: CASSKRTGGNEKLFF
CDR3 DNA: TGTGCCAGCAGTAAAAGGACAGGGGGTAATGAAAAACTGTTTTTT

J gene: TRBJ2-7
clone size: NA
D gene: TRBD1
V gene: TRBV5-1
CDR3 protein: CASSDSGTASYEQYF
CDR3 DNA: TGCGCCAGCAGCGATTCCGGGACAGCGAGCTACGAGCAGTACTTC

J gene: TRBJ2-1
clone size: few
D gene: NA
V gene: TRBV15
CDR3 protein: CATSGTGENLNEQFF
CDR3 DNA: TGTGCCACCAGCGGGACGGGAGAGAATCTCAATGAGCAGTTCTTC

J gene: TRBJ2-6
clone size: NA
D gene: TRBD1
V gene: TRBV5-1
CDR3 protein: CASSLRQGATGANVLTF
CDR3 DNA: TGCGCCAGCAGCTTGCGGCAGGGGGCAACTGGGGCCAACGTCCTGACTTTC